This T cell receptor beta chain appears in the sequencing data of a study of early T cells in non-severe SARS-CoV-2 infection. TCRdb independently ran MiXCR on the 5' RACE reads; one entry per CDR3 protein. The sample lists roughly 93,000 distinct CDR3 sequences, roughly 9.6% occurring once. The V gene's germline CDR1 is SGHTA and CDR2 FQGTGA. The CDR3 is 16 amino acids. Trimming took 0 bases from V and 2 from J, leaving 13 bases between them. Sequencing input: whole blood. The V gene is TRBV7-3, the J gene TRBJ1-2, with TRBD1 as a possible D gene (5 bases). This TCR derives from an adult who was a healthcare worker with PCR-confirmed SARS-CoV-2 infection or an uninfected control (not recorded which). CDR3 in DNA: TGTGCCAGCAGCTTAACGAGTCTGGGGACCAACTATGGCTACACCTTC. Translated, it gives CASSLTSLGTNYGYTF.